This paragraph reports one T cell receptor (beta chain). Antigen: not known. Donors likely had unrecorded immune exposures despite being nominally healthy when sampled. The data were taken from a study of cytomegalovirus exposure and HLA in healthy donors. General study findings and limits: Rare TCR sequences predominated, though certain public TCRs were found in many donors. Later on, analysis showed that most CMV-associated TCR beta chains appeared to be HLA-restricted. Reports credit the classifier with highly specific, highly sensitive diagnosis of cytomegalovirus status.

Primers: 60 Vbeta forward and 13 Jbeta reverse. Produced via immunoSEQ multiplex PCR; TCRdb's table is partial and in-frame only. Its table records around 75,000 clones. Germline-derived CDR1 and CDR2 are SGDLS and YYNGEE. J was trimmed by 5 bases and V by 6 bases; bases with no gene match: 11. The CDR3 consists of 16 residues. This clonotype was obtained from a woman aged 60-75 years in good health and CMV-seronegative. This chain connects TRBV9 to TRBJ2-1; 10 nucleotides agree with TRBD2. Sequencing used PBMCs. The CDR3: CASKPQLAGPDNEQFF. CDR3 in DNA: TGTGCCAGCAAGCCCCAACTAGCGGGGCCGGACAATGAGCAGTTCTTC.